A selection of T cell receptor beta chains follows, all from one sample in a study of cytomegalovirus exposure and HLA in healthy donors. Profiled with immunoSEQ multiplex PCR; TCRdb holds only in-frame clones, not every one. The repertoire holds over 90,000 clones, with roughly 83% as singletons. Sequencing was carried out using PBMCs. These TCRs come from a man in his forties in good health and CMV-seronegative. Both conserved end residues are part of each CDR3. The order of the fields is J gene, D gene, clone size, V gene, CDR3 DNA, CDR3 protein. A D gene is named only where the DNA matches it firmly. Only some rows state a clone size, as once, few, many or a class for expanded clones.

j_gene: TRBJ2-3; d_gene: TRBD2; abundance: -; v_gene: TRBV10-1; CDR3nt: TGCGCCAGCAGCCGGACTAGCGGGGGCCGCGGAGATACGCAGTATTTT; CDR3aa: CASSRTSGGRGDTQYF
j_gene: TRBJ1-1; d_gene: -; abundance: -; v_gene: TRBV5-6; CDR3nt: TGTGCCAGCAGCTTGTATCAGGGATTCACTGAAGCTTTCTTT; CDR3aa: CASSLYQGFTEAFF
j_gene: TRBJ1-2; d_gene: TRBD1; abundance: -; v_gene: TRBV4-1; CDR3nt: TGCGCCAGCAGCCCGGGACAGGGAGCAATGGATGGCTACACCTTC; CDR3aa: CASSPGQGAMDGYTF
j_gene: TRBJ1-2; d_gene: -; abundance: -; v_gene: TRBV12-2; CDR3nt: TGTGCAAGTCGCTTAACAATCAGGGGATCTCGCGGCTACACCTTC; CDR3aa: CASRLTIRGSRGYTF
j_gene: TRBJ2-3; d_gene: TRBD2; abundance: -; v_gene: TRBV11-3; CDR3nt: TGTGCCAGCAGCTTTTTGGCGGGGGGCACAGATACGCAGTATTTT; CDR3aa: CASSFLAGGTDTQYF
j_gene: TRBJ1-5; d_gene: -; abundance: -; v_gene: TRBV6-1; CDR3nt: TGTGCCAGCAGGAGGGCGAGAGGCCTAGGTGTCCCCCAGCATTTT; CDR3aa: CASRRARGLGVPQHF
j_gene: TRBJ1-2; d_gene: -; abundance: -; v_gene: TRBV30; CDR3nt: TGTGCCTGGACGGATAAACAGGGCGCTTATGGCTACACCTTC; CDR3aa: CAWTDKQGAYGYTF
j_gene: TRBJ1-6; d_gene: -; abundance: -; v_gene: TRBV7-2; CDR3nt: TGTGCCAGCAGCTTGGTCTTAGGGGGTAATTCACCCCTCCACTTT; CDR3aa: CASSLVLGGNSPLHF
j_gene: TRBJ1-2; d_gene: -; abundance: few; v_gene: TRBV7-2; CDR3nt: TGTGCCAGCAGCCCAACCGGTACGGGTGGCTACACCTTC; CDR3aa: CASSPTGTGGYTF
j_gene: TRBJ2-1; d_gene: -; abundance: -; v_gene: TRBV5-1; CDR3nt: TGCGCCAGCAGCTTGGCAACTAGCTTTTACAATGAGCAGTTCTTC; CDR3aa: CASSLATSFYNEQFF
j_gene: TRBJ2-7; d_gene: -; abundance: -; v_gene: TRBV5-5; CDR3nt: TGTGCCAGCAGCTTGGATCGACGGAGCCCCCGGGGGCAGTACTTC; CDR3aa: CASSLDRRSPRGQYF
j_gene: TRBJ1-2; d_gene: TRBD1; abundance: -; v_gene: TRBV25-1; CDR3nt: TGTGCCAGCAGTGAATATTTTTCCGACAGGGATTACTATGGCTACACCTTC; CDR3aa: CASSEYFSDRDYYGYTF
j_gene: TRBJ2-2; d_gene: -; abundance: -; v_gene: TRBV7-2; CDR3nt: TGTGCCAGCAGCCGGAGGACAGGGACTACGAACACCGGGGAGCTGTTTTTT; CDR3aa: CASSRRTGTTNTGELFF
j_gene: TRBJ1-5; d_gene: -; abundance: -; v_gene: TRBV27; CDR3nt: TGTGCCAGCAGTTTGTCGGGGGACGTACGCAATCAGCCCCAGCATTTT; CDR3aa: CASSLSGDVRNQPQHF
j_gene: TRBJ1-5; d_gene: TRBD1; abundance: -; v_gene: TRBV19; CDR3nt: TGTGCCAGTTCGACAGGGGGTGATCAGCCCCAGCATTTT; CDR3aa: CASSTGGDQPQHF
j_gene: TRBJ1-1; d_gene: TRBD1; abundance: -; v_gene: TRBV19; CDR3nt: TGTGCCAGTAGTAAGTTAGGGGGCGGCACTGAAGCTTTCTTT; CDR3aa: CASSKLGGGTEAFF
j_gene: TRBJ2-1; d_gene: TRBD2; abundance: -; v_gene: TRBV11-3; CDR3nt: TGTGCCAGCAGCCTTCGGACTAGCGGGGGGGCCATGGGCAATGAGCAGTTCTTC; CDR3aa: CASSLRTSGGAMGNEQFF
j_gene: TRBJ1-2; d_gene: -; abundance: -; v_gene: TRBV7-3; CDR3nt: TGTGCCAGCAGCTTATCAGTTACTAACTATGGCTACACCTTC; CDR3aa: CASSLSVTNYGYTF
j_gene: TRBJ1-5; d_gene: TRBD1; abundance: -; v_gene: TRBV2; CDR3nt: TGTGCCAGCAGATATACAGGGGTTAGGTCTCAGCCCCAGCATTTT; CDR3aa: CASRYTGVRSQPQHF
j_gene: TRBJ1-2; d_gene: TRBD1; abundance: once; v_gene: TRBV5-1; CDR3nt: TGCGCCAGCAGTCGGGACAGGGTGGAGGGCTACACCTTC; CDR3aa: CASSRDRVEGYTF
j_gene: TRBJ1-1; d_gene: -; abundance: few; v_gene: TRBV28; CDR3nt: TGTGCCAGCAGTACCGGACAGTTGAACACTGAAGCTTTCTTT; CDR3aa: CASSTGQLNTEAFF
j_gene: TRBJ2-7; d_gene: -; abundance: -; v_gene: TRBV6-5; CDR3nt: TGTGCCAGCAGTTACTCGATGGGCGGGCTGAACGAGCAGTACTTC; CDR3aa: CASSYSMGGLNEQYF
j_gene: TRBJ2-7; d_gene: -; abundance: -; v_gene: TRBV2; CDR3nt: TGTGCCAGCAGTCCGACAGTGATCCCCTACGAGCAGTACTTC; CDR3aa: CASSPTVIPYEQYF
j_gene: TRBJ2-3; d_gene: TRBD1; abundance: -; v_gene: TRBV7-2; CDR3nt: TGTGCCAGCAGCTTTTCCCGACAGGGGAGGACAGATACGCAGTATTTT; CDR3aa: CASSFSRQGRTDTQYF
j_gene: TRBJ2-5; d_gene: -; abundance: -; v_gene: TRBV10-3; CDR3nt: TGTGCCATCAGTGACGCCAGGGAAGAGACCCAGTACTTC; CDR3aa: CAISDAREETQYF
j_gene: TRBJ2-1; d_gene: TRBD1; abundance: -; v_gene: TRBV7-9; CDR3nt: TGTGCCAGCAGCCGGACAGGTAATGAGCAGTTCTTC; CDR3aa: CASSRTGNEQFF
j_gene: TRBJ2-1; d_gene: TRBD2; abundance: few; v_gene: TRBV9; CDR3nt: TGTGCCAGCAGCGGTAGCGGGGACTCCTACAATGAGCAGTTCTTC; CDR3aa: CASSGSGDSYNEQFF
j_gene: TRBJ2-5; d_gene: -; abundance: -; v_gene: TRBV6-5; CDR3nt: TGTGCCAGCAGCCGAACTAGAGGAGGAGAGACCCAGTACTTC; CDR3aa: CASSRTRGGETQYF
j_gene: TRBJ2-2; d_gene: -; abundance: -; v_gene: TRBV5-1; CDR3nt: TGCGCCAGCAGCTCGGGGACTGCCAACACCGGGGAGCTGTTTTTT; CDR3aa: CASSSGTANTGELFF
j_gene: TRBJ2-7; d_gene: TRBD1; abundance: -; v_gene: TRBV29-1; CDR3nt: TGCAGCGCCGGGACAGGGATCTACGAGCAGTACTTC; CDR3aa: CSAGTGIYEQYF
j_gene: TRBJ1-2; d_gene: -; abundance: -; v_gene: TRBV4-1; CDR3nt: TGCGCCAGCATCATCACGAATAGGTTCATTCCGGGGGGGGAGGATGGCTACACCTTC; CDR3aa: CASIITNRFIPGGEDGYTF
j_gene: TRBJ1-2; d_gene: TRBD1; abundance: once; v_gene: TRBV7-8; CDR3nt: TGTGCCAGCAGAGCCGACAGGGTCGGCTACACCTTC; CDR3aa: CASRADRVGYTF
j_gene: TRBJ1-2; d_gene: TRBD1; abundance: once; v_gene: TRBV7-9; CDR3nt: TGTGCCAGCAGCTTACCCTCTTTACAGGGGTTCTATGGCTACACCTTC; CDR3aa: CASSLPSLQGFYGYTF
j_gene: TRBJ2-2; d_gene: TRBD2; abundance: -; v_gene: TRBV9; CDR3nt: TGTGCCAGCAGCGCTAGGACTAGCGGGAGTAACACCGGGGAGCTGTTTTTT; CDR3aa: CASSARTSGSNTGELFF
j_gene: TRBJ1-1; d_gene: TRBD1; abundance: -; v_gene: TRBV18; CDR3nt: TGTGCCAGCTCACCGGGACAGGGGGCCGAAGCTTTCTTT; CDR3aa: CASSPGQGAEAFF
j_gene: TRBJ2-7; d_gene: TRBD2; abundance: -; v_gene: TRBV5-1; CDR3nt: TGCGCCAGCAGTCCCGGGACTAGCGGTCCCTACGAGCAGTACTTC; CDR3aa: CASSPGTSGPYEQYF